These T cell receptor beta chains were read from a single sample in a study of blood T cell repertoires in COVID-19. Measured with immunoSEQ multiplex PCR; TCRdb has only the in-frame clones, and not every one. The sample consists of 150,000 or so clones, 65% to 90% of them appearing once. Input material: peripheral blood. The origin of the receptors is a woman aged 55-70 years with COVID-19, enrolled during active disease. The CDR3 runs from the conserved cysteine through the conserved F or W. The D gene is left open where the match is weak. Expanded clones get a size class; other rows say once, few or many, or leave the size out.

>TRBD2|TRBV18|-|TRBJ2-1
TGTGCCAGCTCACCGGCAGGGAGGGGAAATGAGCAGTTCTTC
CASSPAGRGNEQFF
>-|TRBV4-2|-|TRBJ2-3
TGTGCCAGCAGCCAAGGGTCGGGGGACACAGATACGCAGTATTTT
CASSQGSGDTDTQYF
>-|TRBV2|-|TRBJ1-5
TGTGCCAGCAGTGGACAGAACAATCAGCCCCAGCATTTT
CASSGQNNQPQHF
>-|TRBV7-9|few|TRBJ1-3
TGTGCCAGCAGCTTGGCGGGGGGGCTGAGAAACACCATATATTTT
CASSLAGGLRNTIYF
>-|TRBV14|-|TRBJ2-7
TGTGCCAGCAGCCAAACACGGAGGGCGGGCGAGCAGTACTTC
CASSQTRRAGEQYF
>-|TRBV5-8|-|TRBJ2-5
TGTGCCAGCAGCTGGGCCCAAGAGACCCAGTACTTC
CASSWAQETQYF
>-|TRBV24-1|-|TRBJ2-1
TGTGCCACCAGTGATTTCACAGGGAACAATGAGCAGTTCTTC
CATSDFTGNNEQFF
>TRBD2|TRBV20-1|-|TRBJ2-1
TGCAGTGCTAGTGCACTAGCGTCGTCCTACAATGAGCAGTTCTTC
CSASALASSYNEQFF
>TRBD1|TRBV7-9|-|TRBJ1-4
TGTGCCAGCAGCTCGGGACAGGCTAATGAAAAACTGTTTTTT
CASSSGQANEKLFF
>-|TRBV7-3|-|TRBJ2-2
TGTGCCAGCAGCCCCCTTGCGGCTATAGACACCGGGGAGCTGTTTTTT
CASSPLAAIDTGELFF
>-|TRBV14|-|TRBJ1-1
TGTGCCAGCAGCCAAGATATGAACACTGAAGCTTTCTTT
CASSQDMNTEAFF
>TRBD1|TRBV18|-|TRBJ1-1
TGTGCCAGCTCACTGAGCCAGGGGGCGGTTACTGAAGCTTTCTTT
CASSLSQGAVTEAFF
>-|TRBV12-1|-|TRBJ2-5
TGTGCCAGCAGCTTAGGGACAGGGAACTTCCTAGATCCCCAAGAGACCCAGTACTTC
CASSLGTGNFLDPQETQYF
>-|TRBV7-8|-|TRBJ2-1
TGTGCCAGCAGCAAAACTGAATTTGGCGGCAATGAGCAGTTCTTC
CASSKTEFGGNEQFF
>-|TRBV2|-|TRBJ1-4
TGTGCCAGCAGTCCATTTGGACAGTCCAATAATGAAAAACTGTTTTTT
CASSPFGQSNNEKLFF
>TRBD1|TRBV11-2|-|TRBJ2-7
TGTGCCAGCAGCTTCCCAGGGACAGGGGTACACGAGCAGTACTTC
CASSFPGTGVHEQYF
>-|TRBV19|-|TRBJ1-4
TGTGCCAGTAGTATTTCACAGGGAGAGAATGAAAAACTGTTTTTT
CASSISQGENEKLFF
>-|TRBV10-3|-|TRBJ2-7
TGTGCCATCAGTGAGGGGGGCTCTAGCTCCTACGAGCAGTACTTC
CAISEGGSSSYEQYF
>-|TRBV5-8|-|TRBJ1-1
TGTGCCAGCAGCTTGGCCTTAGGGGTCCAGAGCACTGAAGCTTTCTTT
CASSLALGVQSTEAFF
>TRBD1|TRBV5-5|-|TRBJ1-1
TGTGCCAGCAGCTTGAGACAGGGGGCGCGTACTGAAGCTTTCTTT
CASSLRQGARTEAFF
>-|TRBV6-5|-|TRBJ1-5
TGTGCCAGCAGTTATGGACAGAGCAATCAGCCCCAGCATTTT
CASSYGQSNQPQHF
>TRBD1|TRBV27|-|TRBJ2-5
TGTGCCAGCAGTTTATTGAGGACAGGGGTAGTGGAGACCCAGTACTTC
CASSLLRTGVVETQYF
>-|TRBV29-1|-|TRBJ1-3
TGCAGCGTAGATGACAGATTCTCTGGAAACACCATATATTTT
CSVDDRFSGNTIYF
>-|TRBV11-1|-|TRBJ2-3
TGTGCCAGCAAAGCTATCACAGATACGCAGTATTTT
CASKAITDTQYF
>-|TRBV18|-|TRBJ1-1
TGTGCCAGCTCACCACCGATAATGACTCCCATGAACACTGAAGCTTTCTTT
CASSPPIMTPMNTEAFF